This T cell receptor (beta chain) was profiled in a study of shared clonotypes between healthy human individuals. The investigators split CD4+ cells into a CD45RA+ naive subset and a CD45RA-negative memory subset. At deep level, the assay was performed. Generated by immunoSEQ multiplex PCR, the TCRdb table keeps only in-frame clones and is missing some. The sample yields 2 million to 3 million clones, under 95% seen once. Findings and caveats of the study: Among non-shared clonotypes, generation probabilities were lower than among those shared by all four donors.

On this clone itself: Its matching antigen is unknown.

The sequence derives from a man aged 18 to 29 in good health. Some clones in this sample may be carry-over from other donors' samples. Sample: naive CD4+ T cells from PBMCs. The subset is: CD45RA+ positively selected.

The CDR3 here is CASSLGHNEKLFF. Written as DNA, the CDR3 is TGTGCCAGCAGCTTGGGACACAATGAAAAACTGTTTTTT. The chain joins TRBV7-8 to TRBJ1-4; D may be TRBD1 (6 bases). Germline V gene sequence: CDR1 SGHVS, CDR2 FQNEAQ. CDR3 size: 13 residues. V was trimmed by 3 bases and J by 5 bases, leaving 7 bases between them.